Described below is a single T cell receptor (beta chain) sequence and its context. Its antigen is not known. These data come from a study of early stage breast cancer tumors. Study overall: Of some 17 invasive breast tumors, around 13 were hormone receptor-positive, HER2-negative. The study's findings and limits: Unsorted bulk genomic DNA sequencing lacked pairing and functional marker data.

Assay used: immunoSEQ multiplex PCR; TCRdb lists only in-frame clones, some missing. The sample has about 48,000 clones; roughly 80% are singletons. The CDR3 has 14 amino acids. CDR1 is MDHEN, CDR2 SYDVKM, per germline. Trimming cost V 2 bases and J 7 bases, with 13 bases left between them. The sample was blood. This chain links TRBV28 with TRBJ2-3, with a possible D match to TRBD2 (6 bases). This TCR came from a person between 45 and 65 years old with breast cancer. The CDR3, as DNA: TGTGCCAGCAGTTTACCGCGGGGCACGAATACGCAGTATTTT. As protein: CASSLPRGTNTQYF.